Listed below are T cell receptor beta chains from one sample, sequenced in a study of cytomegalovirus exposure and HLA in healthy donors. Clones were sequenced by immunoSEQ multiplex PCR, and TCRdb holds only the in-frame ones, with some missing. The sample lists 80,000 to 90,000 clones, about 96% occurring once. Sequenced input: PBMCs. These receptors originate from a young man in good health and CMV-seronegative. The CDR3 runs from the conserved cysteine through the conserved F or W. The order of the fields is V gene, clone size, J gene, D gene, CDR3 DNA, CDR3 protein. The D gene is left open where the match is weak. A clone size is listed for some rows: how often the clone was seen (once, few, many), or a class if it is expanded.

TRBV11-2	.	TRBJ2-1	TRBD2	TGTGCCAGCAGCTTAGTTGGCCTAGCGGGTGTCGATGAGCAGTTCTTC	CASSLVGLAGVDEQFF
TRBV27	.	TRBJ1-4	TRBD1	TGTGCCAGCAGTTTTAGGACAGGGGGTGAAAAACTGTTTTTT	CASSFRTGGEKLFF
TRBV7-8	.	TRBJ2-4	.	TGTGCCAGCAGCTTGGGGGGAACCAAAAACATTCAGTACTTC	CASSLGGTKNIQYF
TRBV6-5	.	TRBJ2-4	.	TGTGCCAGCAGACCACAGGGTGGGAACATTCAGTACTTC	CASRPQGGNIQYF
TRBV6-1	.	TRBJ2-7	.	TGTGCCAGCCACGACCACAATAACTACTACGAGCAGTACTTC	CASHDHNNYYEQYF
TRBV11-2	.	TRBJ2-5	TRBD2	TGTGCCAGCAGCTCATCCAGAACCGGGACTAGCGGGAAGGAGACCCAGTACTTC	CASSSSRTGTSGKETQYF
TRBV7-9	.	TRBJ2-5	.	TGTGCCAGCAGCTTAGGGACAGACAACAATGCAGGGTACTTC	CASSLGTDNNAGYF
TRBV4-1	.	TRBJ2-1	TRBD2	TGCGCCAGCAGCCCCCTAGCGGGAGCTTACAATGAGCAGTTCTTC	CASSPLAGAYNEQFF
TRBV11-2	once	TRBJ1-1	.	TGTGCCAGCAGCCTATACCCCCGCGATCCAGGCTTCACTGAAGCTTTCTTT	CASSLYPRDPGFTEAFF
TRBV18	.	TRBJ1-2	.	TGTGCCAGCTCACCACAGGGGGTAGGTGGCTACACCTTC	CASSPQGVGGYTF
TRBV5-4	.	TRBJ1-5	TRBD1	TGTGCCAGCAGCTCAACAGGGGACGGCTATCAGCCCCAGCATTTT	CASSSTGDGYQPQHF
TRBV28	.	TRBJ2-1	.	TGTGCCAGCAGTTTTTTCGGTGAGCAGTTCTTC	CASSFFGEQFF
TRBV18	.	TRBJ2-7	TRBD1	TGTGCCAGCTCACCACCGGGACAGGGCGTCTCCGAGCAGTACTTC	CASSPPGQGVSEQYF
TRBV28	.	TRBJ2-5	.	TGTGCCACCGAGAAGGTCGGAGGGATGAAGACCCAGTACTTC	CATEKVGGMKTQYF